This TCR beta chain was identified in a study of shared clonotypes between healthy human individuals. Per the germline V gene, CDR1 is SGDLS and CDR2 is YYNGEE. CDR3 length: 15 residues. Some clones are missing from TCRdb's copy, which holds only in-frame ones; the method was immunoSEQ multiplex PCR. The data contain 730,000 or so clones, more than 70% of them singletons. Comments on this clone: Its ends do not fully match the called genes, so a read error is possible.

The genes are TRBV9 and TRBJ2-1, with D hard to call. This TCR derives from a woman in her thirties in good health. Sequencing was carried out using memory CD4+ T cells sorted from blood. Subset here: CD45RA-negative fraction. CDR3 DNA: TGTGCCAGCAGCGCCGGTTGGGTTTCCTACGGAGAGCGGTTCTTC. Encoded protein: CASSAGWVSYGERFF.